The text below deals with one TCR beta chain. Stated time point: newly diagnosed, previously untreated cHL patient sample. The entry originates in a study of PD-1 blockade in classical Hodgkin lymphoma. CDR3 length: 15 residues. V gave up 3 bases and J gave up 0 bases; unmatched junction bases: 4. Germline V gene data show CDR1 as LNHDA and CDR2 as SQIVND (reference sequence). Generated by immunoSEQ multiplex PCR, the TCRdb table keeps only in-frame clones and is missing some. The sample holds about 28,000 clones; about nine tenths are singletons and the top ten take 3% to 4%. V and J are TRBV19 and TRBJ1-2; the match to TRBD1 covers 7 bases. The specimen sequenced was peripheral blood mononuclear cells (PBMCs). The TCR was taken from a human donor with classical Hodgkin lymphoma. The CDR3 loop reads CASSIGTAPNYGYTF. CDR3 bases: TGTGCCAGTAGTATCGGGACAGCACCTAACTATGGCTACACCTTC. Filled out from reference TRBV19 and TRBJ1-2, the complete variable domain reads DGGITQSPKYLFRKEGQNVTLSCEQNLNHDAMYWYRQDPGQGLRLIYYSQIVNDFQKGDIAEGYSVSREKKESFPLTVTSAQKNPTAFYLCASSIGTAPNYGYTFGSGTRLTVV.